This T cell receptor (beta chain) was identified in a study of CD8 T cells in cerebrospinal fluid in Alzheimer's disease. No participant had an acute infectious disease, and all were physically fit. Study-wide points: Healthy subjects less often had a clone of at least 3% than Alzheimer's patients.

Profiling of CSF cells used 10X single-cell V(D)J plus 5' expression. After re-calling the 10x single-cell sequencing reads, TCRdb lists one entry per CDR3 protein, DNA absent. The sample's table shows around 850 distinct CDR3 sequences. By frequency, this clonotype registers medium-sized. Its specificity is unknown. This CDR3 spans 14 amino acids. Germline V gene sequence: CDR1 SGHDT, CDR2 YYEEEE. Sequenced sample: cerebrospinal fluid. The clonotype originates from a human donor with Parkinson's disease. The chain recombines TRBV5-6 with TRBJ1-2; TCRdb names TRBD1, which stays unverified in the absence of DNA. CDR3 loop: CASTTEGHLYGYTF.